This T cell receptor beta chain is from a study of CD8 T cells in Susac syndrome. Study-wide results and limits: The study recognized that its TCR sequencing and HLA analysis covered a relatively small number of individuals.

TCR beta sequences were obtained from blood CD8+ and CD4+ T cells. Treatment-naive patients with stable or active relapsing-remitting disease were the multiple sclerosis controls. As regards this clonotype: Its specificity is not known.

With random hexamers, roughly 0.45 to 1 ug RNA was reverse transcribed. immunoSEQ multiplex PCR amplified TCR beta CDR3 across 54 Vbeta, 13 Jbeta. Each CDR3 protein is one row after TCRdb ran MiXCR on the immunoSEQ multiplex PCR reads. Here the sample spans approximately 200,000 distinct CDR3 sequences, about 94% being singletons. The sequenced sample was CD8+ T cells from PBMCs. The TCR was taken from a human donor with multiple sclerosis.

The CDR3 sequence: CASTGGVNTEAFF. CDR3 sequence (DNA): TGTGCCAGCACTGGTGGGGTGAACACTGAAGCTTTCTTT. V and J are TRBV2 and TRBJ1-1, with D hard to call. V was shortened by 7 bases and J by 0 bases, with 9 bases between the two germline ends. This CDR3 contains 13 residues. The germline V gene has CDR1 SNHLY and CDR2 FYNNEI. Full variable domain (remainder filled in from reference TRBV2 and TRBJ1-1): EPEVTQTPSHQVTQMGQEVILRCVPISNHLYFYWYRQILGQKVEFLVSFYNNEISEKSEIFDDQFSVERPDGSNFTLKIRSTKLEDSAMYFCASTGGVNTEAFFGQGTRLTVV.